A selection of T cell receptor beta chains follows, all from one sample in a study of draining lymph node invasion in breast cancer. TCRdb fed the bulk RNA-seq reads into MiXCR, producing one record per CDR3 protein. There are about 1,900 distinct CDR3 sequences in the sample; over 65% occur only once, and approximately 2.5% lies in the top ten. Sequenced sample: sorted memory CD4+ effector T cells from a lymph node. The receptor set was obtained from a female donor with luminal breast cancer. CDR3s include the opening cysteine and the closing phenylalanine or tryptophan. The order of the fields is V gene, J gene, clone size, CDR3 protein. Clone size appears in some rows only: once, few, many, or a class for an expanded clone.

TRBV5-1	TRBJ1-1	-	CASSPLPFSGGMNTEAFF
TRBV12-3/TRBV12-4	TRBJ2-4	-	CASSLRITSGGAMGNIQYF
TRBV5-4	TRBJ1-2	-	CASSLVRTNYGYTF
TRBV12-3/TRBV12-4	TRBJ1-1	-	CASTIRRPPPGPTEAFF
TRBV21-1	TRBJ2-4	-	CASSPQRGAARAKNIQYF
TRBV3-1	TRBJ1-1	-	CASIQKTDSPEAFF
TRBV21-1	TRBJ1-5	-	CASSKDEGTGHNQPQHF
TRBV7-2	TRBJ2-3	-	CASSLIGHDTQYF
TRBV11-2	TRBJ2-1	-	CASSLEGQGHNEQFF
TRBV19	TRBJ1-5	-	CASRPGGNNNQPQHF
TRBV6-2/TRBV6-3	TRBJ1-1	-	CATRGPGGEAFF
TRBV7-2	TRBJ2-1	-	CASSYNTGQGYNEQFF
TRBV3-1	TRBJ2-3	-	CASSPGTGGSTSTDTQYF
TRBV5-6	TRBJ1-1	-	CASSFQGRNTEAFF
TRBV5-4	TRBJ2-1	-	CASSLVGGEQFF
TRBV7-3	TRBJ1-1	-	CASRLTRDTNTEAFF
TRBV28	TRBJ1-4	-	CASSLVSSIKSEKLFF
TRBV2	TRBJ2-5	once	CASSVETQYF
TRBV30	TRBJ2-1	-	CAWSGILANEQFF
TRBV6-5	TRBJ1-5	-	CASSYSGQVLEPQHF
TRBV10-3	TRBJ1-1	-	CAISEVRDTEAFF
TRBV6-4	TRBJ1-1	-	CASSAATGTEAFF
TRBV4-1	TRBJ1-2	-	CASSQTGADANYGYTF
TRBV5-6	TRBJ1-1	-	CASSLTGTGESEAFF
TRBV19	TRBJ1-5	-	CASTRGSMGNQPQHF
TRBV20-1	TRBJ1-3	-	CSARTLGGNTIYF
TRBV20-1	TRBJ2-7	-	CSAGDWSSYEQYF
TRBV6-1	TRBJ1-1	-	CASGNLDRYTEAFF
TRBV6-2/TRBV6-3	TRBJ1-3	once	CASISSGNTIYF
TRBV7-2	TRBJ1-1	few	CASSPSARPGETFF
TRBV27	TRBJ2-6	-	CASSNSGANVLTF
TRBV12-3/TRBV12-4	TRBJ2-3	-	CASSHRRTDTQYF
TRBV19	TRBJ2-6	-	CASTKGTSIPNVLTF
TRBV19	TRBJ1-5	once	CASQGQGRQPQHF
TRBV6-1	TRBJ2-3	-	CASSGRRGATDTQYF
TRBV4-2	TRBJ1-4	few	CASSLGEGGNEKLFF
TRBV7-3	TRBJ1-2	-	CASSFATRPGCYTF
TRBV3-1	TRBJ1-5	-	CASSELRGLSNQPQHF
TRBV19	TRBJ2-2	once	CASSPQDITGELFF
TRBV11-2	TRBJ1-1	-	CASSSFPRDSEAFF
TRBV6-6	TRBJ1-5	-	CTSSYSGSGQGGSQHF
TRBV9	TRBJ1-2	-	CASSVAAQGYGYTF
TRBV11-2	TRBJ1-1	-	CASSSLVGTEAFF
TRBV6-5	TRBJ1-2	-	CATTLGPEDYGYTF
TRBV6-1	TRBJ1-5	-	CASSEEPGGYQPQHF
TRBV5-4	TRBJ2-5	-	CASSLQNSQETQYF
TRBV6-2/TRBV6-3	TRBJ2-1	-	CASSTLWKQFF
TRBV6-5	TRBJ1-1	-	CASSYGGGFSNTEAFF
TRBV7-9	TRBJ2-5	-	CASSRDYFVTQYF
TRBV3-1	TRBJ1-3	-	CASSPYSGNTIYF
TRBV20-1	TRBJ2-5	-	CSASPEVLAGEAQYF
TRBV3-1	TRBJ1-6	-	CASSPLSGIENSPLHF
TRBV3-1	TRBJ1-1	-	CASSPTGVAEAFF